This T cell receptor (beta chain) was identified in a study of shared clonotypes between healthy human individuals. Findings and limits, study-wide: With a handful of donors compared, approximately 5.5% of naive CD4 clonotypes were shared.

Deep level was the assay's run setting. Researchers divided each subset's genomic DNA evenly across several immunoSEQ plates. Each replicate PCR on the sorted subsets used about 0.2 ug DNA (about 30,000 T cell genomes). Assay used: immunoSEQ multiplex PCR; TCRdb lists only in-frame clones, some missing. The sample has about 2.1 million clones, under 95% seen once. V lost 1 base, J lost 2 bases, and 3 bases lay in between. CDR1 is LGHNA and CDR2 is YSLEER in the germline V gene. CDR3 size: 13 residues. In the case of this clone: Its target is not known. This CDR3 is also generated by other DNA sequences in the sample.

CD45RO-negative, CCR7-selected cells formed the naive CD8 fraction, which excluded terminally differentiated effector memory CD45RA+ cells. The source of this sequence is a man between 18 and 29 years old in good health. Some clones in this sample may be carry-over from other donors' samples. The rearrangement joins TRBV4-3 to TRBJ2-4; D unclear. The sequenced sample consisted of naive CD8+ T cells from PBMCs. This chain's CDR3 is CASSQGTKNIQYF. CDR3 sequence (DNA): TGCGCCAGCAGCCAAGGGACCAAAAACATTCAGTACTTC.